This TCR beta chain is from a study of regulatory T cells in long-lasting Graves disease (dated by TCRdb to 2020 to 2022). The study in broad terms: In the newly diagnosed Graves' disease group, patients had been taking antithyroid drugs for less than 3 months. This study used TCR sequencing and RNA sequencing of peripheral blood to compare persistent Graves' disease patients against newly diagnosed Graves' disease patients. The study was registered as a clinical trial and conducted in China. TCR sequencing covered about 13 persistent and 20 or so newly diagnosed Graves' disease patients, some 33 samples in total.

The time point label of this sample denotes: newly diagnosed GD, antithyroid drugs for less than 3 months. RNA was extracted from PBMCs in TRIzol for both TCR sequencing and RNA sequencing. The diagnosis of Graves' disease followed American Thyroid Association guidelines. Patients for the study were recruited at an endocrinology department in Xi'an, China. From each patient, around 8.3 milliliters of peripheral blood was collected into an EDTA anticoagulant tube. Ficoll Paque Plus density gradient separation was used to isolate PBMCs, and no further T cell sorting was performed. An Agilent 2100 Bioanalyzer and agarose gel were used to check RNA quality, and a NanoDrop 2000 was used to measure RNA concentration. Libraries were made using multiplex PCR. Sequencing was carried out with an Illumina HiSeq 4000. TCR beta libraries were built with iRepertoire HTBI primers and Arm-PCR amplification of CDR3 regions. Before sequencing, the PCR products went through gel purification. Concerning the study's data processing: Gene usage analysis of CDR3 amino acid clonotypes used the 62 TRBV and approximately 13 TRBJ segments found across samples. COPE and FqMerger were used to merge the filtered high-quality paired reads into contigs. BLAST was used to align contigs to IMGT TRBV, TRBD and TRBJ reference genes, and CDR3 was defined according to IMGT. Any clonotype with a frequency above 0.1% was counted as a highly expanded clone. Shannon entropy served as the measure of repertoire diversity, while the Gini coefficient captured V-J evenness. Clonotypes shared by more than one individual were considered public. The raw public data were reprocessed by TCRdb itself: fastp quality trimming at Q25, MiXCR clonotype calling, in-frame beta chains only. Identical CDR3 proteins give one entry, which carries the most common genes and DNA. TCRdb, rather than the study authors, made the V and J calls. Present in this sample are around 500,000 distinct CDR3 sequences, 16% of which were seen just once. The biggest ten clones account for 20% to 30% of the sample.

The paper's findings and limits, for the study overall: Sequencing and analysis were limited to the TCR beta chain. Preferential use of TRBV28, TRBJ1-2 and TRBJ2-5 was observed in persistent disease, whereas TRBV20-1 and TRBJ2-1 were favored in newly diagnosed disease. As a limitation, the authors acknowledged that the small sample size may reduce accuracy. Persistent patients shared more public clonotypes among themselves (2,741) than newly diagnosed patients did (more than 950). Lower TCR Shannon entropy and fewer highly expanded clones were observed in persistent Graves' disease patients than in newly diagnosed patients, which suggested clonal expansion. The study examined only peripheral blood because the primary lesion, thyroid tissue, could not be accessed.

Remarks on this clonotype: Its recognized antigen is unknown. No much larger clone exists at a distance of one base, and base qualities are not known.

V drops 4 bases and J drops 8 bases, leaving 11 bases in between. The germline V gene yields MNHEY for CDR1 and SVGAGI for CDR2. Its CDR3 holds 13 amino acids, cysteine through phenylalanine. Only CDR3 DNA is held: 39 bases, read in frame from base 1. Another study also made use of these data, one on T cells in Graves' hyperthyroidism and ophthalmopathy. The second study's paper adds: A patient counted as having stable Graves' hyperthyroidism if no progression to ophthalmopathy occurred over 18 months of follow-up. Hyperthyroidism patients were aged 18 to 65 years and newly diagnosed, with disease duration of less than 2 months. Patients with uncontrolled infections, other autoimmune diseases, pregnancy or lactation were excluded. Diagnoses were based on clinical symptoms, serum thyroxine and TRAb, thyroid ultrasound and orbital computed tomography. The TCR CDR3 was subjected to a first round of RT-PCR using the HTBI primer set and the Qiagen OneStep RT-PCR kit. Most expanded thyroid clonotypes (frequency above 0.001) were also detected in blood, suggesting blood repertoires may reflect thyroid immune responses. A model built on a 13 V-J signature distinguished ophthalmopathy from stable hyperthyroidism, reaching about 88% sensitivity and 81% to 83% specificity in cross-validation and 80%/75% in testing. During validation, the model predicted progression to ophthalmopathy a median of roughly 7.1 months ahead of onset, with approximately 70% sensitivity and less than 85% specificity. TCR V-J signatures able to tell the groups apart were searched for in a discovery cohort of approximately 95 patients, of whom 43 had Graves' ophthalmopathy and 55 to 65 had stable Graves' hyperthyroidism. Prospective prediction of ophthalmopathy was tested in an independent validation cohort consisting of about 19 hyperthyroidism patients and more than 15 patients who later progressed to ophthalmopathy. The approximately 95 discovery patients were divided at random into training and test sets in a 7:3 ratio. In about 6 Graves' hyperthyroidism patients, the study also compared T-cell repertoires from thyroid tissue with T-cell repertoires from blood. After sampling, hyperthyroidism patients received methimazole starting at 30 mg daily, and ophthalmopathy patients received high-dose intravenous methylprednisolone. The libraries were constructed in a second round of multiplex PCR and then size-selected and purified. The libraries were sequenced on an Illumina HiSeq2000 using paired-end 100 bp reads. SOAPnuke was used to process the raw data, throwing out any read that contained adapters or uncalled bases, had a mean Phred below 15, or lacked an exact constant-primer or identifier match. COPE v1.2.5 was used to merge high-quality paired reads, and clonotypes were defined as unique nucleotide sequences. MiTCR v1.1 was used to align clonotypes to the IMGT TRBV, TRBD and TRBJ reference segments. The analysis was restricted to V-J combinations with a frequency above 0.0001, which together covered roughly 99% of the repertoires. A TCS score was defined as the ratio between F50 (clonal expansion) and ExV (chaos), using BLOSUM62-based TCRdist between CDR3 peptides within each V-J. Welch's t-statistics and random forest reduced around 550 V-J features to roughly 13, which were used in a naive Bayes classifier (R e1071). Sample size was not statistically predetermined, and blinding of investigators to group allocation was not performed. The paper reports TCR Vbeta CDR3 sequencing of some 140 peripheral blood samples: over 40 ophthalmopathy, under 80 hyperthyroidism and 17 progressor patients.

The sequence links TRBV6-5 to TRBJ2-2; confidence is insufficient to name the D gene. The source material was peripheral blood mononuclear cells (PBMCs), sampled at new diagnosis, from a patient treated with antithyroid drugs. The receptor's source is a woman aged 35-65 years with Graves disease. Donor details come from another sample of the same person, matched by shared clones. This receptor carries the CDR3 CASSFFDRGELFF. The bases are TGTGCCAGCAGTTTCTTTGATAGGGGGGAGCTGTTTTTT.